These T cell receptor beta chains were read from a single sample in a study of PD-1 blockade in classical Hodgkin lymphoma. Some clones are missing from TCRdb's copy, which holds only in-frame ones; the method was immunoSEQ multiplex PCR. The data contain 100,000 or so clones, 85% to 90% of them singletons. The material was peripheral blood mononuclear cells (PBMCs), obtained before the second cycle of nivolumab. The source is a human donor with classical Hodgkin lymphoma. CDR3s include the opening cysteine and the closing phenylalanine or tryptophan. Each record gives: clone size, J gene, V gene, D gene, CDR3 protein, CDR3 DNA. D genes are given only for firm matches. Rows may omit the clone size; those that give it use once, few, many or a size class.

abundance: -
j_gene: TRBJ1-1
v_gene: TRBV27
d_gene: -
CDR3aa: CASSHTVGTVNTEAFF
CDR3nt: TGTGCCAGCAGCCACACAGTAGGGACGGTGAACACTGAAGCTTTCTTT

abundance: -
j_gene: TRBJ2-1
v_gene: TRBV5-1
d_gene: -
CDR3aa: CASSWGSNEQFF
CDR3nt: TGCGCCAGCAGCTGGGGCTCCAATGAGCAGTTCTTC

abundance: -
j_gene: TRBJ2-3
v_gene: TRBV4-3
d_gene: TRBD2
CDR3aa: CASSQDRARRGGSDTQYF
CDR3nt: TGCGCCAGCAGCCAAGATCGGGCCCGGCGGGGGGGCTCGGATACGCAGTATTTT

abundance: -
j_gene: TRBJ1-1
v_gene: TRBV6-1
d_gene: -
CDR3aa: CASSPRGRLNTEAFF
CDR3nt: TGTGCCAGCAGTCCCCGAGGACGGTTGAACACTGAAGCTTTCTTT

abundance: -
j_gene: TRBJ2-7
v_gene: TRBV30
d_gene: -
CDR3aa: CAWSVEGQTYEQYF
CDR3nt: TGTGCCTGGAGTGTAGAAGGTCAGACCTACGAGCAGTACTTC

abundance: once
j_gene: TRBJ2-3
v_gene: TRBV6-6
d_gene: TRBD2
CDR3aa: CASSLAGWADTQYF
CDR3nt: TGTGCCAGCAGTTTAGCGGGGTGGGCAGATACGCAGTATTTT

abundance: -
j_gene: TRBJ1-5
v_gene: TRBV2
d_gene: -
CDR3aa: CASSEADSLRQPQHF
CDR3nt: TGTGCCAGCAGTGAAGCGGACAGTTTGCGACAGCCCCAGCATTTT

abundance: -
j_gene: TRBJ1-1
v_gene: TRBV5-1
d_gene: -
CDR3aa: CASSPFFMNTEAFF
CDR3nt: TGCGCCAGCAGTCCGTTTTTCATGAACACTGAAGCTTTCTTT

abundance: -
j_gene: TRBJ1-3
v_gene: TRBV7-9
d_gene: -
CDR3aa: CASSFGNPANGNTIYF
CDR3nt: TGTGCCAGCAGCTTCGGGAATCCAGCGAATGGAAACACCATATATTTT

abundance: -
j_gene: TRBJ2-1
v_gene: TRBV5-4
d_gene: -
CDR3aa: CASSLIPYNEQFF
CDR3nt: TGTGCCAGCAGCTTGATACCTTACAATGAGCAGTTCTTC

abundance: -
j_gene: TRBJ2-2
v_gene: TRBV10-3
d_gene: TRBD2
CDR3aa: CATTFGGGNTGELFF
CDR3nt: TGTGCCACCACATTCGGGGGGGGGAACACCGGGGAGCTGTTTTTT

abundance: few
j_gene: TRBJ2-3
v_gene: TRBV5-1
d_gene: -
CDR3aa: CASTSPGNTDTQYF
CDR3nt: TGCGCCAGCACCTCTCCGGGGAACACAGATACGCAGTATTTT

abundance: -
j_gene: TRBJ1-4
v_gene: TRBV7-2
d_gene: TRBD1
CDR3aa: CASSKITGATNEKLFF
CDR3nt: TGTGCCAGCAGCAAAATCACAGGGGCAACTAATGAAAAACTGTTTTTT

abundance: -
j_gene: TRBJ2-2
v_gene: TRBV6-1
d_gene: -
CDR3aa: CASSEGVTGELFF
CDR3nt: TGTGCCAGCAGTGAAGGGGTCACCGGGGAGCTGTTTTTT

abundance: -
j_gene: TRBJ2-7
v_gene: TRBV4-3
d_gene: TRBD1
CDR3aa: CASSQDAPGGEQYF
CDR3nt: TGCGCCAGCAGCCAAGACGCCCCAGGGGGCGAGCAGTACTTC

abundance: -
j_gene: TRBJ1-1
v_gene: TRBV5-1
d_gene: -
CDR3aa: CASSLDGGSDTEAFF
CDR3nt: TGCGCCAGCAGCTTGGATGGGGGTTCGGACACTGAAGCTTTCTTT

abundance: few
j_gene: TRBJ2-7
v_gene: TRBV6-5
d_gene: TRBD1
CDR3aa: CASRNTGVFSF
CDR3nt: TGTGCCAGCAGGAACACAGGGGTCTTCAGCTTC

abundance: -
j_gene: TRBJ2-7
v_gene: TRBV4-1
d_gene: TRBD1
CDR3aa: CASSQGAGGYYEQYF
CDR3nt: TGCGCCAGCAGCCAAGGGGCAGGGGGCTACTACGAGCAGTACTTC